Each of the 15 T cell receptor beta chains below was sequenced from the same sample in a study of T cell changes during pregnancy in multiple sclerosis. The repertoire was sequenced with immunoSEQ multiplex PCR; TCRdb's copy has only in-frame clones and lacks some. The top ten clones hold 2.5% to 3% of a sample with fewer than 85,000 clones, roughly 93% of them seen once. Specimen: peripheral blood, collected in the second trimester of pregnancy. All receptors come from a female donor with multiple sclerosis, enrolled in a pregnancy study.

DNA for the CDR3: TGTGCCAGCAGTCTTCTGGGGCGGGGGTTTTACAATGAGCAGTTCTTC. It codes for CASSLLGRGFYNEQFF. The chain links TRBV27 to TRBJ2-1, with 7 bases that match TRBD2. The CDR3 extends over 16 amino acids. Germline V gene lookup returns CDR1 MNHEY and CDR2 SMNVEV (reference sequence). V dropped 5 bases and J dropped 4; count of bases not matched to a gene: 11.

This clone is a singleton in its sample. V is TRBV7-3 and J is TRBJ2-2; D unclear. Trimming stripped 0 bases from V and 6 bases from J, with 8 bases between. The CDR3 has 14 residues. Germline CDR1 SGHTA, CDR2 FQGTGA. In DNA, the CDR3 is TGTGCCAGCAGCTTAACAGCCCCCTCCGGGGAGCTGTTTTTT. This gives the protein CASSLTAPSGELFF.

The chain couples TRBV18 to TRBJ1-5; no definite D call. V lost 2 bases and J lost 7, with 12 bases in between. This CDR3 comprises 14 residues. Germline V lookup: CDR1 KGHSH, CDR2 LQKENI. The CDR3 here is CASSPATGKQPQHF. CDR3 DNA sequence: TGTGCCAGCTCACCAGCCACCGGGAAACAGCCCCAGCATTTT.

This chain uses TRBV7-2 with TRBJ2-1; possible D gene TRBD1, 6 bases. This CDR3 spans 13 amino acids. V was clipped by 6 bases and J by 5 bases, with 11 bases between them. Germline V lookup: CDR1 SGHTA, CDR2 FQGNSA. The CDR3 protein is CASSLGHNNEQFF. In nucleotides, the CDR3 is TGTGCCAGCAGTTTGGGACATAACAATGAGCAGTTCTTC.

The chain employs TRBV6-1 and TRBJ2-7; tentative D call: TRBD1 (7 bases). CDR1 and CDR2 (germline): MNHNS, SASEGT. CDR3 size: 12 residues. Trimming pared 6 bases from V and 9 bases from J, leaving 15 bases between. Here the CDR3 reads CASSQGGDLQYF. The CDR3 bases are TGTGCCAGCAGCCAGGGGGGCGATTTGCAGTACTTC.

The V gene is TRBV7-9, the J gene TRBJ1-1, with TRBD1 matching 7 bases. V shed 1 base and J 6 bases; nucleotides not matched to a gene: 2. The CDR3 covers 13 residues. CDR1 and CDR2 (germline): SEHNR, FQNEAQ (reference sequence). The CDR3 is CASSLDGTAEAFF. Written as DNA, the CDR3 is TGTGCCAGCAGCTTAGACGGGACAGCTGAAGCTTTCTTT.

The chain links TRBV5-4 to TRBJ2-6; unclear D gene. Trimming stripped 0 bases from V and 0 bases from J, with 4 bases between. The V gene's germline CDR1 is SGHNT and CDR2 YYREEE (reference sequence). The CDR3 spans 15 residues. The CDR3 sequence is CASSLGDSGANVLTF. The CDR3 region has the DNA TGTGCCAGCAGCTTGGGAGACTCTGGGGCCAACGTCCTGACTTTC.

This chain uses TRBV30 with TRBJ2-1, with a possible D match to TRBD2 (5 bases). The germline V and J ends were trimmed by 3 bases and 6 bases, with 18 bases remaining between them. The germline gives CDR1 GTSNPN, CDR2 SVGIG (reference sequence). The CDR3 is made up of 15 amino acids. The CDR3 loop is CAWREGRVEVNEQFF. In DNA, the CDR3 is TGTGCCTGGAGAGAGGGAAGAGTTGAGGTCAATGAGCAGTTCTTC.

V gene TRBV11-2 combines with J gene TRBJ2-5; the D is unclear. CDR1 is SGHAT, CDR2 FQNNGV, per germline. The CDR3 sequence is 18 residues long. Deletions cut 5 bases from V and 3 bases from J, with 25 bases between. This CDR3 reads CASSLIPVGYWLEETQYF. The CDR3 DNA reads as TGTGCCAGCAGCCTCATTCCGGTTGGTTACTGGTTAGAAGAGACCCAGTACTTC.

J is TRBJ2-1 and V is TRBV18; D might be TRBD2 (5 bases). Germline V gene lookup returns CDR1 KGHSH and CDR2 LQKENI. V was pared by 1 base and J by 0 bases, with 13 bases between. The CDR3 is 17 residues long. The CDR3: CASSPQSGIFSYNEQFF. The CDR3 DNA follows: TGTGCCAGCTCACCACAATCCGGGATTTTCTCCTACAATGAGCAGTTCTTC.

V is TRBV13 and J is TRBJ2-2, with 7 bases identical to TRBD1. V lost 5 bases, J lost 1 base, and 4 bases stayed unmatched. The CDR3 spans 15 residues. CDR1 and CDR2 from the germline V gene are PRHDT and FYEKMQ (reference sequence). The CDR3 protein is CASSPRDRNTGELFF. DNA of the CDR3: TGTGCCAGCAGCCCTCGGGACAGGAACACCGGGGAGCTGTTTTTT.

Remarks on this clone: One junction end does not reproduce the germline sequence, and a read error may be involved. V and J are TRBV5-1 and TRBJ2-5; 7 positions agree with TRBD1. There are 15 residues in the CDR3. Germline CDR1 is SGHRS and CDR2 is YFSETQ. CDR3 sequence reads: CASSWAGGPQETRYF. CDR3 in DNA: TGCGCCAGCAGCTGGGCAGGGGGTCCACAAGAGACCCGGTACTTC.

The chain combines TRBV6-4 with TRBJ2-2; 7 nucleotides line up with TRBD2. Germline V gene sequence: CDR1 MRHNA, CDR2 SNTAGT. The CDR3 covers 15 residues. Germline trimming cut 4 bases from V and 6 bases from J; bases unmatched to any gene: 8. The CDR3 spells CASSGQAGTAGELFF. CDR3 coding DNA: TGTGCCAGCAGTGGTCAAGCGGGAACGGCCGGGGAGCTGTTTTTT.

J is TRBJ2-7 and V is TRBV11-2; 7 bases are a match to TRBD1. After removal of 5 bases from V and 3 bases from J, the junction contained 7 bases not matched to a gene. CDR3 length equals 14 residues. Germline assignment: CDR1 SGHAT and CDR2 FQNNGV. The CDR3 sequence is CASSLRTGSYEQYF. The DNA of the CDR3 is TGTGCCAGCAGCCTCAGGACAGGAAGCTACGAGCAGTACTTC. Full variable domain (missing parts from reference TRBV11-2 and TRBJ2-7): EAGVAQSPRYKIIEKRQSVAFWCNPISGHATLYWYQQILGQGPKLLIQFQNNGVVDDSQLPKDRFSAERLKGVDSTLKIQPAKLEDSAVYLCASSLRTGSYEQYFGPGTRLTVT.

This clone was observed once. V gene TRBV27 combines with J gene TRBJ1-2, with TRBD1 as a possible D gene (5 bases). Germline V gene data show CDR1 as MNHEY and CDR2 as SMNVEV (reference sequence). The V end lost 5 bases, the J end lost 4 bases, and 11 bases lay between the germline ends. The CDR3 consists of 13 residues. CDR3 in amino acids: CASSQDSFYGYTF. The CDR3 bases are TGTGCCAGCAGTCAAGACAGCTTCTATGGCTACACCTTC.